This is a list of T cell receptor beta chains from one sample in a study of T cells expressing NK-cell markers. TCRdb re-called the 5' RACE reads and gives one entry per CDR3 protein, without DNA. Across roughly 8,100 distinct CDR3 sequences, the top ten clones capture more than 9% of the sample. Sample: blood T cells: a sorted CD56 or NKG2C T cell subset, CD4+ or CD8+ T cells, or bulk PBMC T cells (not recorded which). The source is a man aged 18 to 29 in good health. CDR3s include the opening cysteine and the closing phenylalanine or tryptophan. The size entry is marked missing in some rows and otherwise reads once, few, many or a size class.

TRBV7-9,medium-sized,TRBJ1-4,CASSFLRATNEKLFF
TRBV5-1,medium-sized,TRBJ2-7,CASSTQGAYEQYF
TRBV5-1,medium-sized,TRBJ2-4,CASSLEGNIQYF
TRBV4-1,medium-sized,TRBJ1-1,CASRNIAGEAFF
TRBV5-6,NA,TRBJ2-5,CASSSDRGQETQYF
TRBV9,medium-sized,TRBJ1-3,CASSVEQGGNTIYF
TRBV20-1,medium-sized,TRBJ1-4,CSARKGSSTNEKLFF
TRBV27,NA,TRBJ1-3,CASSLKAGARANTIYF
TRBV19,medium-sized,TRBJ2-1,CASSIVSASYNEQFF
TRBV6-1,NA,TRBJ2-5,CATLAGGVETQYF
TRBV6-2/TRBV6-3,medium-sized,TRBJ2-2,CASSSKDRGITGELFF
TRBV28,NA,TRBJ2-7,CASSTRTGVLYEQYF
TRBV19,NA,TRBJ1-4,CASSPRVGRLPGGEKLFF
TRBV29-1,medium-sized,TRBJ1-4,CSVEESGAPEKLFF
TRBV2,large,TRBJ2-5,CASSEGSTGIETQYF
TRBV3-1,medium-sized,TRBJ1-2,CASSQGRGSYGYTF